This passage covers 19 T cell receptor beta chains from one sample sequenced in a study of blood T cell repertoires in COVID-19. TCRdb's copy holds only in-frame clones and misses some; the assay was immunoSEQ multiplex PCR. Of 150,000 to 200,000 clones in the sample, around 85% are singletons; the top ten hold approximately 1.1%. Sequencing was done on a sample of peripheral blood. These receptors all stem from a man aged 55 to 70 who had recovered from COVID-19.

In this sample, this clone turned up once. This chain joins TRBV2 and TRBJ1-5; D gene ambiguous. This CDR3 is 14 amino acids long. Germline V gives CDR1 SNHLY, CDR2 FYNNEI. Between the trimmed V and J ends, which lost 4 bases and 2 bases, there was a span of 9 bases. CDR3 sequence: CASSGAVRNQPQHF. CDR3 nucleotide sequence: TGTGCCAGCAGTGGGGCAGTGCGCAATCAGCCCCAGCATTTT.

The chain links TRBV19 to TRBJ1-2, with TRBD1 identical over 8 bases. The CDR3 is 15 residues long. Germline V gene lookup returns CDR1 LNHDA and CDR2 SQIVND (reference sequence). The V segment lost 6 bases and the J segment 5 bases; nucleotides outside the gene matches: 11. CDR3 amino acids: CASRKSGTGSYGYTF. The CDR3 nucleotides read TGTGCCAGTAGAAAGTCCGGGACAGGATCGTATGGCTACACCTTC.

The V gene is TRBV5-8, the J gene TRBJ2-3; TRBD2 might be the D (7 bases). Germline V gene lookup returns CDR1 SGHTS and CDR2 YDEGEE. Trimming left V 0 bases short and J 6 bases short, with 17 bases between. The length of the CDR3 is 16 residues. Here the CDR3 DNA reads TGTGCCAGCAGCTTGGGTTCGGGGGGCAGGGAGGATACGCAGTATTTT. Translated, it gives CASSLGSGGREDTQYF.

The chain employs TRBV18 and TRBJ2-2, with D possibly being TRBD1 (6 bases). Germline loops: CDR1 KGHSH, CDR2 LQKENI. The CDR3 spans 13 residues. The germline V and J ends were trimmed by 3 bases and 7 bases, with 9 bases remaining between them. CDR3 region: CASSPTGIGELFF. The CDR3 DNA reads as TGTGCCAGCTCACCTACAGGGATCGGGGAGCTGTTTTTT.

The V and J genes are TRBV19 and TRBJ2-1; 10 bases are shared with TRBD2. The CDR3 consists of 14 residues. Looked up from germline, CDR1 is LNHDA and CDR2 is SQIVND (reference sequence). The V and J ends lost 3 bases and 7 bases, in that order; junction bases with no gene match: 3. CDR3 protein: CASSMGSGGNEQFF. For the CDR3, the DNA is TGTGCCAGTAGTATGGGTAGCGGGGGGAATGAGCAGTTCTTC.

The chain employs TRBV7-9 and TRBJ2-7; TRBD2 might be the D (6 bases). The CDR3 has 13 residues. With 8 bases removed from V and 4 bases from J, the gap between germline ends came to 15 bases. From germline, CDR1 is SEHNR and CDR2 FQNEAQ (reference sequence). In DNA, the CDR3 is TGTGCCAGCCAGGGCGGGGAGGAGTACGAGCAGTACTTC. It translates to CASQGGEEYEQYF.

V is TRBV19 and J is TRBJ2-3; D possibly corresponds to TRBD2 (6 bases). Germline assignment: CDR1 LNHDA and CDR2 SQIVND (reference sequence). The V end was cut by 6 bases, the J end by 5 bases, with 12 bases between. The CDR3 is 13 residues long. The CDR3 is CASRGTGEDTQYF. The CDR3 DNA sequence: TGTGCCAGTAGAGGGACGGGGGAAGATACGCAGTATTTT. The complete variable domain, with remaining parts taken from reference TRBV19 and TRBJ2-3, reads DGGITQSPKYLFRKEGQNVTLSCEQNLNHDAMYWYRQDPGQGLRLIYYSQIVNDFQKGDIAEGYSVSREKKESFPLTVTSAQKNPTAFYLCASRGTGEDTQYFGPGTRLTVL.

The CDR3 sequence is CASSPRGTGANVLTF. As DNA, the CDR3 is TGTGCCAGCAGCCCAAGGGGTACTGGGGCCAACGTCCTGACTTTC. The rearrangement uses TRBV7-9 and TRBJ2-6; D is perhaps TRBD1 (5 bases). V lost 5 bases, J lost 2 bases, and 10 bases lay in between. Germline values: CDR1 SEHNR, CDR2 FQNEAQ (reference sequence). The CDR3 runs to 15 residues.

The chain links TRBV4-1 to TRBJ1-1; no reliable D call. Per germline, CDR1 MGHRA and CDR2 YSYEKL. V lost 0 bases to trimming and J lost 3 bases, with 8 bases between them. The CDR3 consists of 14 residues. The CDR3 DNA reads as TGCGCCAGCAGCCAAGATCCAGGTGACACTGAAGCTTTCTTT. Its protein product is CASSQDPGDTEAFF.

The chain uses TRBV21-1 and TRBJ1-2; TRBD1, as called in the table, went unchecked against the DNA. TRBV21-1 corresponds to a pseudogene. The CDR3 runs to 13 residues. CDR3 nucleotides: TGTGCCAGCAGCCCGGCAGGGGATTATGGCTACACCTTC. Protein product: CASSPAGDYGYTF.

The chain recombines TRBV10-3 with TRBJ2-1; 8 nucleotides match TRBD1. This CDR3 has 15 amino acids. In germline, CDR1 is ENHRY, CDR2 SYGVKD. Germline trimming cut 5 bases from V and 2 bases from J; bases unmatched to any gene: 5. The CDR3: CAISLTGGTYNEQFF. CDR3 sequence (DNA): TGTGCCATCAGTCTTACAGGGGGAACCTACAATGAGCAGTTCTTC.

This chain links TRBV11-2 with TRBJ2-3; TRBD2 aligns across 7 bases. CDR3 length equals 16 residues. With V trimmed by 1 base and J by 5 bases, 9 bases remained unmatched. CDR1 and CDR2 (germline): SGHAT, FQNNGV. In DNA form, the CDR3 reads TGTGCCAGCAGCTTAGGATCTGCGGGGGTCCTAGATACGCAGTATTTT. This gives the protein CASSLGSAGVLDTQYF.

J is TRBJ1-1 and V is TRBV5-4; D may be TRBD1 (6 bases). Trimming left V 0 bases short and J 5 bases short, with 11 bases between. The CDR3 totals 14 residues. CDR1 is SGHNT, CDR2 YYREEE, per germline (reference sequence). CDR3 loop: CASSLAGVGTEAFF. The CDR3, as DNA: TGTGCCAGCAGCTTGGCAGGGGTGGGGACTGAAGCTTTCTTT. Using reference TRBV5-4 and TRBJ1-1 for the parts outside the CDR3, the full variable domain is ETGVTQSPTHLIKTRGQQVTLRCSSQSGHNTVSWYQQALGQGPQFIFQYYREEENGRGNFPPRFSGLQFPNYSSELNVNALELDDSALYLCASSLAGVGTEAFFGQGTRLTVV.

CDR3 nucleotides: TGTGCCAGCAGCTTTCCCACAGGGAGGGAAAACGAGCAGTACTTC. It translates to CASSFPTGRENEQYF. The chain has TRBV11-2 and TRBJ2-7; D might be TRBD2 (7 bases). CDR3 length: 15 residues. Trimming cost V 3 bases and J 5 bases, with 17 bases left between them. CDR1 and CDR2 (germline): SGHAT, FQNNGV. Full variable domain (missing parts from reference TRBV11-2 and TRBJ2-7): EAGVAQSPRYKIIEKRQSVAFWCNPISGHATLYWYQQILGQGPKLLIQFQNNGVVDDSQLPKDRFSAERLKGVDSTLKIQPAKLEDSAVYLCASSFPTGRENEQYFGPGTRLTVT.

To note about this clone: The same CDR3 is also encoded by other DNA sequences in this sample. The genes are TRBV12-3 or TRBV12-4 and TRBJ2-5; D unclear. The CDR3 is 11 amino acids. V was trimmed by 4 bases and J by 4 bases, leaving 4 bases between them. The CDR3, as DNA: TGTGCCAGCAGTTCCGGAGAGACCCAGTACTTC. This codes for CASSSGETQYF.

The rearrangement joins TRBV10-2 to TRBJ2-1, with a possible D match to TRBD1 (6 bases). The CDR3 sequence is 15 residues long. The ends were cut back, 7 bases at V and 8 bases at J, with 21 bases in the middle. Germline CDR1 and CDR2: WSHSY and SAAADI. CDR3 DNA sequence: TGCGCCAGCACCACAGCAGGGGAGCCCCTCCATGAGCAGTTCTTC. Protein product: CASTTAGEPLHEQFF.

The V call is TRBV6-5, the J call TRBJ1-2, with D perhaps matching TRBD1 (6 bases). The V gene lost 6 bases and the J gene lost 4 bases, with 15 bases spanning the gap. Germline loops: CDR1 MNHEY, CDR2 SVGAGI. The CDR3 contains 14 residues. CDR3 residues: CASRQRSTGYGYTF. The DNA for the CDR3 is TGTGCCAGCAGGCAACGATCGACAGGCTATGGCTACACCTTC.

The CDR3 sequence: CASSLRGNEQFF. The CDR3 coding sequence is TGTGCCAGCAGCCTCAGGGGCAATGAGCAGTTCTTC. The gene calls are TRBV7-2 and TRBJ2-1, with D maybe TRBD1 (6 bases). This CDR3 is built from 12 residues. V lost 5 bases, J lost 6 bases, and 8 bases lay in between. Germline CDR1 is SGHTA and CDR2 is FQGNSA.

The chain has TRBV11-2 and TRBJ1-6; tentative D call: TRBD1 (6 bases). The germline V gene encodes CDR1 SGHAT and CDR2 FQNNGV. Trimming removed 4 bases at V and 13 bases at J, with 29 bases between. The CDR3 extends over 18 amino acids. CDR3 DNA: TGTGCCAGCAGCTATTCGACAGGCGCAACGTTCTCAATGCGGCCCCTCCACTTT. Amino acids: CASSYSTGATFSMRPLHF.